The 3 T cell receptor beta chains given below trace back to one sample, sequenced in a study of blood T cell repertoires in COVID-19. Assay: immunoSEQ multiplex PCR; the TCRdb copy retains only in-frame clones and omits some. The sample shows a few hundred thousand clones, about nine tenths of them seen only once. The sequenced sample was PBMCs or T cells enriched from blood (not recorded which). The receptors come from a man under 40 who had recovered from COVID-19.

This rearrangement joins TRBV6-5 to TRBJ2-2, with 9 bases aligning to TRBD1. This CDR3 spans 14 amino acids. After removal of 9 bases from V and 4 bases from J, the junction contained 6 bases not matched to a gene. The V gene's germline CDR1 is MNHEY and CDR2 SVGAGI. The DNA of the CDR3 is TGTGCCAGTTGGGACAGGGTGTTCACCGGGGAGCTGTTTTTT. Protein sequence: CASWDRVFTGELFF.

The genes are TRBV19 and TRBJ2-7; 8 bases are a match to TRBD1. Germline V gene sequence: CDR1 LNHDA, CDR2 SQIVND (reference sequence). The CDR3 has 16 residues. The J segment lost 2 bases and the V segment lost 4 bases, leaving 10 bases of the junction unmatched. The CDR3 DNA reads TGTGCCAGTAGTAAAACGGGACAGGTTAGGGCCTACGAGCAGTACTTC. Protein product: CASSKTGQVRAYEQYF.

This sequence joins TRBV3-1 (or the pseudogene TRBV3-2) and TRBJ2-1; D might be TRBD1 (6 bases). The germline gives CDR1 LGHDT, CDR2 YNNKEL (reference sequence). The CDR3 is 16 residues long. Trimming took 0 bases from V and 0 from J, leaving 9 bases between them. Written as DNA, the CDR3 is TGTGCCAGCAGCCAAGAACAGGGAAACTCCTACAATGAGCAGTTCTTC. Amino acid sequence: CASSQEQGNSYNEQFF.